One sample yielded the 31 T cell receptor beta chains listed below, sequenced in a study of blood T cell repertoires in COVID-19. Sequencing was performed with immunoSEQ multiplex PCR; in TCRdb, only in-frame clones are kept and a portion is missing. This sample carries approximately 250,000 clones, 90% of them seen once, and the ten largest clones take over 3.5%. The sample comprised PBMCs or T cells enriched from blood (not recorded which). These TCRs come from a woman aged 25-40 years with acute COVID-19.

V gene TRBV27 combines with J gene TRBJ2-7; TRBD1 matches 10 bases. Unmatched junction bases numbered 8, after V lost 6 bases and J lost 3 bases. The CDR3 is 15 residues long. Germline V lookup: CDR1 MNHEY, CDR2 SMNVEV (reference sequence). For the CDR3, the DNA is TGTGCCAGCAGAGACCGGGACAGGGGATTCTACGAGCAGTACTTC. It codes for CASRDRDRGFYEQYF.

The chain couples TRBV4-1 to TRBJ1-1; D is perhaps TRBD1 (6 bases). The CDR3 runs 15 residues. The V end lost 1 base, the J end lost 3 bases, and 12 bases lay between the germline ends. Germline loops: CDR1 MGHRA, CDR2 YSYEKL. CDR3 bases: TGCGCCAGCAGCCAAGTAGCAGGGGCGGACACTGAAGCTTTCTTT. Protein: CASSQVAGADTEAFF.

J is TRBJ1-1 and V is TRBV2; D unclear. The CDR3 sequence is 13 residues long. Trimming removed 6 bases from V and 0 bases from J, with 8 bases in between. The germline V gene encodes CDR1 SNHLY and CDR2 FYNNEI. CDR3 residues: CASSRELNTEAFF. The CDR3 region has the DNA TGTGCCAGCAGCCGGGAATTGAACACTGAAGCTTTCTTT.

This clone has only one observation. This chain joins TRBV14 and TRBJ2-1; 8 bases fit TRBD1. The V and J ends lost 0 bases and 3 bases, in that order; junction bases with no gene match: 4. CDR1 SGHDN and CDR2 FVKESK come from the germline V gene. This CDR3 comprises 16 residues. The chain's CDR3 is CASSQDIGQGYNEQFF. In DNA form, the CDR3 reads TGTGCCAGCAGCCAAGATATCGGACAGGGCTACAATGAGCAGTTCTTC. Full variable domain (remainder filled in from reference TRBV14 and TRBJ2-1): EAGVTQFPSHSVIEKGQTVTLRCDPISGHDNLYWYRRVMGKEIKFLLHFVKESKQDESGMPNNRFLAERTGGTYSTLKVQPAELEDSGVYFCASSQDIGQGYNEQFFGPGTRLTVL.

The rearrangement uses TRBV18 and TRBJ1-3; D is undetermined. Germline V gives CDR1 KGHSH, CDR2 LQKENI. This CDR3 has 16 residues. Between the trimmed V and J ends, which lost 2 bases and 0 bases, there was a span of 11 bases. CDR3 amino acids: CASSPDGQSSGNTIYF. CDR3 sequence (DNA): TGTGCCAGCTCACCAGATGGGCAGAGCTCTGGAAACACCATATATTTT. Complete variable domain (other parts from reference TRBV18 and TRBJ1-3): NAGVMQNPRHLVRRRGQEARLRCSPMKGHSHVYWYRQLPEEGLKFMVYLQKENIIDESGMPKERFSAEFPKEGPSILRIQQVVRGDSAAYFCASSPDGQSSGNTIYFGEGSWLTVV.

This clone was recorded only once. The chain is built from TRBV19 and TRBJ1-5; the D gene is possibly TRBD1 (5 bases). Germline lookup yields CDR1 LNHDA and CDR2 SQIVND (reference sequence). V lost 7 bases and J lost 0, with 19 bases in between. The CDR3 totals 17 residues. CDR3 loop: CASTTNRDSYSNQPQHF. DNA for the CDR3: TGTGCCAGTACTACTAACCGGGACTCCTATAGCAATCAGCCCCAGCATTTT.

This clone appeared a few times. The V and J genes are TRBV18 and TRBJ2-2, with D maybe TRBD2 (6 bases). The CDR3 length is 20 residues. The germline V and J ends were trimmed by 2 bases and 1 base, with 23 bases remaining between them. Germline CDR1 is KGHSH and CDR2 is LQKENI. The CDR3 is CASSPWVVGLSDWNTGELFF. The CDR3 DNA follows: TGTGCCAGCTCACCATGGGTAGTTGGACTATCTGATTGGAACACCGGGGAGCTGTTTTTT.

This clone has a single count. J is TRBJ2-3 and V is TRBV5-3, with 11 bases aligning to TRBD2. TRBV5-3 is reported as an ORF; its role is uncertain. This CDR3 is built from 19 residues. V lost 3 bases, J lost 1 base, and 13 bases stayed unmatched. The chain's CDR3 is CARSSVGLAGGRGTDTQYF. Here the CDR3 DNA reads TGTGCCAGAAGCTCGGTCGGGCTAGCGGGAGGACGTGGCACAGATACGCAGTATTTT.

V gene TRBV5-1 combines with J gene TRBJ2-5; unclear D gene. The V end lost 4 bases, the J end lost 0 bases, and 13 bases lay between the germline ends. Germline V gene sequence: CDR1 SGHRS, CDR2 YFSETQ. CDR3 length: 15 amino acids. The CDR3 here is CASSAYFSDQETQYF. CDR3 nucleotides: TGCGCCAGCAGCGCCTACTTCAGCGACCAAGAGACCCAGTACTTC.

The chain combines TRBV7-9 with TRBJ2-3; 13 positions match TRBD2. The CDR3 runs 16 residues. J lost 2 bases, V lost 2 bases, and 1 base had no gene match. Germline-derived CDR1 and CDR2 are SEHNR and FQNEAQ (reference sequence). The CDR3 spells CASSLTSGRATDTQYF. The DNA of the CDR3 is TGTGCCAGCAGCTTAACTAGCGGGAGGGCCACAGATACGCAGTATTTT.

The V gene is TRBV30, the J gene TRBJ1-6, with no clear D. In germline, CDR1 is GTSNPN, CDR2 SVGIG (reference sequence). The CDR3 contains 12 residues. V gave up 1 base and J gave up 7 bases, with 5 bases separating them. Here the CDR3 reads CAWSESNSPLHF. The CDR3 bases are TGTGCCTGGAGTGAATCGAATTCACCCCTCCACTTT.

This chain uses TRBV18 with TRBJ1-2; D not resolved. Germline CDR1 reads KGHSH; CDR2 reads LQKENI. CDR3 length: 13 amino acids. The V gene lost 1 base and the J gene lost 5 bases, with 8 bases spanning the gap. CDR3: CASSPQGEYGYTF. In DNA form, the CDR3 reads TGTGCCAGCTCACCACAGGGAGAGTATGGCTACACCTTC.

The V and J genes are TRBV28 and TRBJ1-5; 8 nucleotides match TRBD1. V was pared by 6 bases and J by 2 bases, with 12 bases of the junction left unmatched. The V gene's germline CDR1 is MDHEN and CDR2 SYDVKM. The CDR3 length is 17 residues. The CDR3 DNA reads as TGTGCCAGCAGATCAGGACAGGGTCTGTCGGGCAATCAGCCCCAGCATTTT. Translation: CASRSGQGLSGNQPQHF.

CDR3 nucleotide sequence: TGTGCCAGCAGCCGCGACGGGGTGACCGGGGAGCTGTTTTTT. Its protein product is CASSRDGVTGELFF. The chain combines TRBV7-9 with TRBJ2-2; TRBD2 is a possible D gene (5 bases). The CDR3 has 14 residues. Germline CDR1 and CDR2: SEHNR and FQNEAQ (reference sequence). V was clipped by 5 bases and J by 5 bases, with 12 bases between them.

The chain employs TRBV10-3 and TRBJ2-1, with TRBD1 identical over 7 bases. Germline V lookup: CDR1 ENHRY, CDR2 SYGVKD. The CDR3 is 15 residues long. The ends lost 5 bases at V and 4 bases at J; junction bases unmatched: 8. The CDR3 reads CAISHTGDPYNEQFF. The CDR3 coding sequence is TGTGCCATCAGTCACACAGGGGATCCATACAATGAGCAGTTCTTC.

This sequence joins TRBV6-5 and TRBJ1-6; 9 positions agree with TRBD1. Per the germline V gene, CDR1 is MNHEY and CDR2 is SVGAGI. The CDR3 spans 15 residues. This chain's CDR3 is CVSSHRGLDNSPLHF. In DNA form, the CDR3 reads TGTGTCTCCAGTCACAGGGGGCTTGATAATTCACCCCTCCACTTT.

V is TRBV28 and J is TRBJ1-2; 7 bases agree with TRBD1. The CDR3 contains 12 residues. Unmatched junction bases numbered 4, after V lost 4 bases and J lost 8 bases. CDR1 and CDR2 from the germline V gene are MDHEN and SYDVKM. The DNA for the CDR3 is TGTGCCAGCAGTTCAACAGGGGCCGGCTACACCTTC. This sequence encodes CASSSTGAGYTF.

The chain combines TRBV7-2 with TRBJ2-2; D might be TRBD2 (5 bases). Trimming took 5 bases from V and 3 from J, leaving 13 bases between them. This CDR3 has 15 residues. Germline V gene sequence: CDR1 SGHTA, CDR2 FQGNSA. CDR3 sequence: CASSRTLGHTGELFF. CDR3 DNA sequence: TGTGCCAGCAGCCGTACACTAGGGCACACCGGGGAGCTGTTTTTT. The full variable domain, with the rest looked up from reference TRBV7-2 and TRBJ2-2, is GAGVSQSPSNKVTEKGKDVELRCDPISGHTALYWYRQSLGQGLEFLIYFQGNSAPDKSGLPSDRFSAERTGGSVSTLTIQRTQQEDSAVYLCASSRTLGHTGELFFGEGSRLTVL.

This rearrangement joins TRBV9 to TRBJ2-2; possibly TRBD2 for D (6 bases). The germline CDR1 and CDR2 sequences are SGDLS and YYNGEE. V was shortened by 4 bases and J by 2 bases, with 18 bases between the two germline ends. There are 17 residues in the CDR3. The CDR3 reads CASSIETGVENTGELFF. The CDR3 DNA reads as TGTGCCAGCAGCATCGAGACGGGGGTTGAAAACACCGGGGAGCTGTTTTTT. Variable domain in full (rest from reference TRBV9 and TRBJ2-2): DSGVTQTPKHLITATGQRVTLRCSPRSGDLSVYWYQQSLDQGLQFLIQYYNGEERAKGNILERFSAQQFPDLHSELNLSSLELGDSALYFCASSIETGVENTGELFFGEGSRLTVL.

The V and J genes are TRBV28 and TRBJ2-3; 9 bases map to TRBD1. The trim removed 7 bases at V and 4 bases at J, leaving 9 bases unmatched. The CDR3 spans 15 residues. Looked up from germline, CDR1 is MDHEN and CDR2 is SYDVKM. The CDR3 DNA reads as TGTGCCAGCAACCCACAGGGGGCGCTGGCAGATACGCAGTATTTT. Protein product: CASNPQGALADTQYF. The variable domain in full, with the rest retrieved from reference TRBV28 and TRBJ2-3, is DVKVTQSSRYLVKRTGEKVFLECVQDMDHENMFWYRQDPGLGLRLIYFSYDVKMKEKGDIPEGYSVSREKKERFSLILESASTNQTSMYLCASNPQGALADTQYFGPGTRLTVL.

The rearrangement joins TRBV5-4 to TRBJ2-3; D is perhaps TRBD1 (5 bases). Per germline, CDR1 SGHNT and CDR2 YYREEE (reference sequence). The V and J ends lost 4 bases and 2 bases respectively, with 14 bases between them. The CDR3 is 15 residues long. The CDR3 DNA reads TGTGCCAGCAGCGGAACAGGTGGTTCCACAGATACGCAGTATTTT. Translated: CASSGTGGSTDTQYF.

The V and J genes are TRBV9 and TRBJ2-2; D unclear. Germline CDR1 SGDLS, CDR2 YYNGEE. Deletions cut 0 bases from V and 3 bases from J, with 3 bases between. The CDR3 length is 13 residues. The CDR3 is CASSVADTGELFF. In DNA, the CDR3 is TGTGCCAGCAGCGTAGCAGACACCGGGGAGCTGTTTTTT.

This rearrangement joins TRBV28 to TRBJ2-2, with D perhaps matching TRBD1 (5 bases). V dropped 5 bases and J dropped 6 bases, with 13 bases sitting between them. Per germline, CDR1 MDHEN and CDR2 SYDVKM. The CDR3 spans 14 residues. In DNA, the CDR3 is TGTGCCAGCAGTACAGGTGTATGGCCCGGGGAGCTGTTTTTT. This encodes CASSTGVWPGELFF.

This chain uses TRBV7-9 with TRBJ1-5, with 9 bases lining up with TRBD1. Looked up from germline, CDR1 is SEHNR and CDR2 is FQNEAQ (reference sequence). J lost 3 bases, V lost 8 bases, and 2 bases had no gene match. CDR3 length: 13 residues. CDR3 sequence reads: CASGDRDNQPQHF. The DNA for the CDR3 is TGTGCCAGCGGGGACAGGGACAATCAGCCCCAGCATTTT.

The chain uses TRBV9 and TRBJ2-2; TRBD2 matches 7 bases. Germline CDR1 is SGDLS and CDR2 is YYNGEE. Trimming removed 6 bases from V and 6 bases from J; junction bases left unmatched: 8. This CDR3 is 14 amino acids long. As DNA, the CDR3 is TGTGCCAGCACGCGACTAGCATCCGCCGGGGAGCTGTTTTTT. This gives the protein CASTRLASAGELFF.

This clone was recorded a few times. This chain joins TRBV10-1 and TRBJ2-7; no firm D call. The V gene's germline CDR1 is WNHNN and CDR2 SYGVQD (reference sequence). CDR3 size: 14 residues. V was shortened by 4 bases and J by 6 bases, with 16 bases between the two germline ends. The CDR3 loop is CASSVDSPVGEQYF. Written as DNA, the CDR3 is TGCGCCAGCAGTGTTGATAGCCCGGTCGGCGAGCAGTACTTC.

This clone has a single count. The chain joins TRBV4-1 to TRBJ2-3; no firm D call. Germline values: CDR1 MGHRA, CDR2 YSYEKL. CDR3 length: 14 amino acids. Trimming took 3 bases from V and 4 from J, leaving 11 bases between them. CDR3 sequence: CASSQYSGSDTQYF. The CDR3 nucleotides read TGCGCCAGCAGCCAGTACTCCGGTTCAGATACGCAGTATTTT.

The rearrangement uses TRBV6-1 and TRBJ2-1, with 11 bases that match TRBD1. The germline CDR1 and CDR2 sequences are MNHNS and SASEGT. The V segment lost 4 bases and the J segment 3 bases; nucleotides outside the gene matches: 5. This CDR3 has 16 residues. The CDR3 DNA is TGTGCCAGCAGTGGCCGGGACAGGGGGGACTACAATGAGCAGTTCTTC. Encoded protein: CASSGRDRGDYNEQFF.

The V gene is TRBV7-9, the J gene TRBJ2-7, with D perhaps matching TRBD2 (5 bases). Deletions cut 5 bases from V and 4 bases from J, with 12 bases between. Germline lookup yields CDR1 SEHNR and CDR2 FQNEAQ (reference sequence). The CDR3 loop spans 13 amino acids. The CDR3 region is CASSKSWEYEQYF. The CDR3 DNA follows: TGTGCCAGCAGCAAGAGCTGGGAGTACGAGCAGTACTTC.

The genes are TRBV7-6 and TRBJ1-4; D is perhaps TRBD1 (5 bases). V was cut by 5 bases and J by 4 bases, with 14 bases left in between. This CDR3 spans 15 amino acids. Germline V CDR1 and CDR2: SGHVS, FNYEAQ. In DNA form, the CDR3 reads TGTGCCAGCAGCGGAGGGACGGCCGATAATGAAAAACTGTTTTTT. Its protein is CASSGGTADNEKLFF.

The rearrangement joins TRBV29-1 to TRBJ2-3, with D possibly being TRBD2 (5 bases). Trimming removed 5 bases from V and 3 bases from J, with 18 bases in between. In germline, CDR1 is SQVTM, CDR2 ANQGSEA. The CDR3 contains 15 residues. CDR3 bases: TGCAGCGTTCGGATCCAACCGGACTCGACAGATACGCAGTATTTT. This sequence encodes CSVRIQPDSTDTQYF.